Reported below is one T cell receptor beta chain. These data are taken from a study of cytomegalovirus exposure and HLA in healthy donors. Study at large: Around 79 million unique TCRs, all from HLA-typed donors, were included in an early release of the data.

The PCR ran on 60 Vbeta and 13 Jbeta primers. Clones were read by immunoSEQ multiplex PCR, and TCRdb kept only the in-frame ones, dropping some. The repertoire consists of over 150,000 clones, with approximately 69% occurring once and the leading ten covering 2.1%. Germline trimming cut 5 bases from V and 5 bases from J; bases unmatched to any gene: 7. Germline CDR1 and CDR2: ENHRY and SYGVKD. This CDR3 region has 14 residues. Source material: PBMCs. V usage is TRBV10-3 and J usage is TRBJ2-5; 8 nucleotides line up with TRBD2. The receptor comes from a man aged 30-40 years in good health and CMV-seronegative. The CDR3 nucleotides read TGTGCCATCAGTCCGGGGGGGCCTGCCGAGACCCAGTACTTC. This gives the protein CAISPGGPAETQYF.